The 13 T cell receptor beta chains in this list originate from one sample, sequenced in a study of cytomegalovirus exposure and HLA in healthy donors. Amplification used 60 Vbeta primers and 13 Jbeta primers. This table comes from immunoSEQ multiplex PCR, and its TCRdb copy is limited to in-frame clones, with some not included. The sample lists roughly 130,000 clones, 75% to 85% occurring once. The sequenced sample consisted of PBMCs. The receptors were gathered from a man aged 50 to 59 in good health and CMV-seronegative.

CDR3 protein: CASVGVDSYEQYF. For the CDR3, the DNA is TGTGCCAGCGTCGGGGTGGACTCCTACGAGCAGTACTTC. The chain couples TRBV6-6 to TRBJ2-5, with D perhaps TRBD2 (5 bases). Near its end, the DNA agrees better with TRBJ2-7, so the J call may be wrong. Per germline, CDR1 MNHNY and CDR2 SVGAGI (reference sequence). The CDR3 sequence is 13 residues long.

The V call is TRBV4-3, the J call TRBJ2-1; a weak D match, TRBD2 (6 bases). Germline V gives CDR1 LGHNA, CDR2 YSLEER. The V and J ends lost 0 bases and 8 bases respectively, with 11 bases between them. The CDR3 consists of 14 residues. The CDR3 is CASSQELEGYEQFF. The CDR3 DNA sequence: TGCGCCAGCAGCCAAGAATTGGAGGGGTATGAGCAGTTCTTC.

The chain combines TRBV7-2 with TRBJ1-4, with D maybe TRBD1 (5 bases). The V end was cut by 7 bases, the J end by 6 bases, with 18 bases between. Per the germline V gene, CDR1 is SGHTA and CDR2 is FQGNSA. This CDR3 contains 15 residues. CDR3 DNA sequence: TGTGCCAGCAAAGAAAAAACCGGGGGGGATGAAAAACTGTTTTTT. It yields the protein CASKEKTGGDEKLFF.

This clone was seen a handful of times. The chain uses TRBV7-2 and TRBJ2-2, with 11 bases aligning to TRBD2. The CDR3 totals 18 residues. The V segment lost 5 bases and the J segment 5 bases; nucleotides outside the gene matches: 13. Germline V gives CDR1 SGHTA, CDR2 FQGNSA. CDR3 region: CASSRMGRLAGRTGELFF. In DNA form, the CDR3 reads TGTGCCAGCAGCCGAATGGGGAGACTAGCGGGGAGAACCGGGGAGCTGTTTTTT.

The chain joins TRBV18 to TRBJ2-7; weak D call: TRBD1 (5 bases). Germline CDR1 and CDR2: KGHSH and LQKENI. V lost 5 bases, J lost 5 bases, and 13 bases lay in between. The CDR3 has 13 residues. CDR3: CASSKGNFDEQYF. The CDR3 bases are TGTGCCAGCTCAAAGGGGAACTTTGACGAGCAGTACTTC.

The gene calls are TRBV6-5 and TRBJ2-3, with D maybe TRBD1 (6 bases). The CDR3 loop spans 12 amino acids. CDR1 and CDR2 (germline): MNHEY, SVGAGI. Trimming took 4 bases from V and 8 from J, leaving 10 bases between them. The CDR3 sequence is CASSSSGATQYF. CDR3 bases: TGTGCCAGCAGTTCATCAGGGGCTACGCAGTATTTT.

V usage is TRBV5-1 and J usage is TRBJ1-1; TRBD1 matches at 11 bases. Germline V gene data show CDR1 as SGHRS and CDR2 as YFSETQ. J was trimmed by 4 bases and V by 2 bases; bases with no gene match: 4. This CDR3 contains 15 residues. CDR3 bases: TGCGCCAGCAGCTTAGCCGGGACAGGGGGCACTGAAGCTTTCTTT. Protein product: CASSLAGTGGTEAFF. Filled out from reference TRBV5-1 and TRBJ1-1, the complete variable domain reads KAGVTQTPRYLIKTRGQQVTLSCSPISGHRSVSWYQQTPGQGLQFLFEYFSETQRNKGNFPGRFSGRQFSNSRSEMNVSTLELGDSALYLCASSLAGTGGTEAFFGQGTRLTVV.

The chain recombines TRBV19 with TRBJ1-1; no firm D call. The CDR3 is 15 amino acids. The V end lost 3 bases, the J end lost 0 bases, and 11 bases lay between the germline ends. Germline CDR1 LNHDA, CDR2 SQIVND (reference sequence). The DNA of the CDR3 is TGTGCCAGTAGTATCAGTACAGCCCTGAACACTGAAGCTTTCTTT. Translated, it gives CASSISTALNTEAFF.

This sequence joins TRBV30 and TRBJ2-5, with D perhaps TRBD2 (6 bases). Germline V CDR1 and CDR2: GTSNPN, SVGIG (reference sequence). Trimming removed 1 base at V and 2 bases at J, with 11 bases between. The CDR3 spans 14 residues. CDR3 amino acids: CAWSGGLGQETQYF. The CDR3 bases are TGTGCCTGGAGTGGGGGACTGGGACAAGAGACCCAGTACTTC. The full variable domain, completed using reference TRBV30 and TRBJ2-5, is SQTIHQWPATLVQPVGSPLSLECTVEGTSNPNLYWYRQAAGRGLQLLFYSVGIGQISSEVPQNLSASRPQDRQFILSSKKLLLSDSGFYLCAWSGGLGQETQYFGPGTRLLVL.

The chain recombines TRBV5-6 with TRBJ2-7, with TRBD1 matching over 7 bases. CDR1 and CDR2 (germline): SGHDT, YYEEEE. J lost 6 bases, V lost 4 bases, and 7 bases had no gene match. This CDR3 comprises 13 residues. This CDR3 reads CASSQATGREQYF. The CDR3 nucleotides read TGTGCCAGCAGCCAAGCGACAGGGCGCGAGCAGTACTTC.

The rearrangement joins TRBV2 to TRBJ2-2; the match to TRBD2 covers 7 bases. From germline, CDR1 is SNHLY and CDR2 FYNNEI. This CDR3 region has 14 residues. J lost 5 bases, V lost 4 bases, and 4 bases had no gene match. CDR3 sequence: CASSVERGTGELFF. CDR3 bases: TGTGCCAGCAGTGTCGAGCGGGGAACCGGGGAGCTGTTTTTT.

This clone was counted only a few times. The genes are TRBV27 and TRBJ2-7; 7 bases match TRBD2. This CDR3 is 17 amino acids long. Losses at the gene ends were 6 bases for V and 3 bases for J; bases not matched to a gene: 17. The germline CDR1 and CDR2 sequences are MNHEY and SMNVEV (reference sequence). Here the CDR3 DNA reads TGTGCCAGCAGCCCCTTTATGACTGGGACTACAATCTACGAGCAGTACTTC. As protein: CASSPFMTGTTIYEQYF.

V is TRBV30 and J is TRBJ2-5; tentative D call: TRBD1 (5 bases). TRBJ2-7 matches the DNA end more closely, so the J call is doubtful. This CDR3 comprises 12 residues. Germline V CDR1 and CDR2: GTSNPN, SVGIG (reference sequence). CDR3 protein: CAGHGAAYEQYF. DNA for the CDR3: TGTGCCGGTCATGGGGCTGCCTACGAGCAGTACTTC.